Below are 19 T cell receptor beta chains sequenced from a single sample in a study of cytomegalovirus exposure and HLA in healthy donors. Researchers ran the PCR with 60 Vbeta and 13 Jbeta primers. The method was immunoSEQ multiplex PCR; TCRdb's version includes in-frame clones alone and lacks a portion of them. The repertoire holds about 93,000 clones, with less than 80% as singletons. The sequenced sample consisted of PBMCs. Receptors originate from a woman in her 40s in good health and CMV-seronegative.

This rearrangement joins TRBV7-9 to TRBJ2-5; 10 bases match TRBD1. The J call is uncertain, as TRBJ2-7 better fits the DNA end. The CDR3 is 15 residues long. Germline CDR1 reads SEHNR; CDR2 reads FQNEAQ (reference sequence). Written as DNA, the CDR3 is TGTGCCAGCAGCTTAGCGACAGGGGGCACCTACGAGCAGTACTTC. Protein: CASSLATGGTYEQYF.

The V gene is TRBV6-1, the J gene TRBJ2-7, with TRBD2 matching over 8 bases. The CDR3 is 14 amino acids. Germline-derived CDR1 and CDR2 are MNHNS and SASEGT. V gave up 6 bases and J gave up 9 bases; unmatched junction bases: 13. For the CDR3, the DNA is TGTGCCAGCAGCCCTGGGCGGGGGGCGCGACGGCAGTACTTC. This sequence encodes CASSPGRGARRQYF.

The chain joins TRBV13 to TRBJ2-7, with TRBD2 matching over 8 bases. The CDR3 length is 14 residues. With 7 bases clipped from V and 1 base from J, the junction kept 6 bases outside the gene matches. CDR1 is PRHDT and CDR2 is FYEKMQ in the germline V gene (reference sequence). CDR3 sequence reads: CASTSREGSYEQYF. The DNA for the CDR3 is TGTGCCAGCACCTCACGGGAGGGGTCCTACGAGCAGTACTTC. The variable domain in full, with the rest retrieved from reference TRBV13 and TRBJ2-7, is AAGVIQSPRHLIKEKRETATLKCYPIPRHDTVYWYQQGPGQDPQFLISFYEKMQSDKGSIPDRFSAQQFSDYHSELNMSSLELGDSALYFCASTSREGSYEQYFGPGTRLTVT.

V gene TRBV19 combines with J gene TRBJ1-1, with 12 bases aligning to TRBD1. The CDR3 extends over 16 amino acids. V gave up 6 bases and J gave up 2 bases; unmatched junction bases: 7. Germline lookup yields CDR1 LNHDA and CDR2 SQIVND (reference sequence). Here the CDR3 reads CASRRDRGRINTEAFF. Written as DNA, the CDR3 is TGTGCCAGTAGGCGGGACAGGGGGCGGATAAACACTGAAGCTTTCTTT.

V usage is TRBV28 and J usage is TRBJ1-1, with D unresolved. The germline V and J ends were trimmed by 8 bases and 8 bases, with 9 bases remaining between them. Germline V gene data show CDR1 as MDHEN and CDR2 as SYDVKM. The CDR3 runs 10 residues. This CDR3 is CASVDREAFF. Written as DNA, the CDR3 is TGTGCCAGCGTAGATCGCGAAGCTTTCTTT.

This chain connects TRBV19 to TRBJ1-1, with 7 bases aligning to TRBD1. The CDR3 has 13 residues. Trimming cost V 3 bases and J 3 bases; bases outside gene matches: 1. From germline, CDR1 is LNHDA and CDR2 SQIVND (reference sequence). In nucleotides, the CDR3 is TGTGCCAGTAGTATCGACAGGGACACTGAAGCTTTCTTT. It encodes CASSIDRDTEAFF.

The chain employs TRBV7-9 and TRBJ2-1; tentative D call: TRBD1 (6 bases). V lost 5 bases and J lost 12, with 17 bases in between. Germline values: CDR1 SEHNR, CDR2 FQNEAQ (reference sequence). The CDR3 is made up of 13 amino acids. CDR3 protein: CASSPDWGLGQFF. The CDR3, as DNA: TGTGCCAGCAGCCCCGACTGGGGGCTGGGGCAGTTCTTC.

The CDR3 region has the DNA TGTGCCAGCAGCACATCCCCGGGGAACCCTTACAATGAGCAGTTCTTC. Amino acid sequence: CASSTSPGNPYNEQFF. The chain combines TRBV5-4 with TRBJ2-1; a possible D gene is TRBD2 (5 bases). V lost 4 bases and J 4 bases, leaving 18 bases between the germline ends. The CDR3 consists of 16 residues. The germline gives CDR1 SGHNT, CDR2 YYREEE (reference sequence).

The chain employs TRBV7-2 and TRBJ2-7, with D possibly matching TRBD1 (6 bases). Germline V gene sequence: CDR1 SGHTA, CDR2 FQGNSA. Trimming removed 0 bases from V and 3 bases from J, with 9 bases in between. The CDR3 is 14 residues long. As DNA, the CDR3 is TGTGCCAGCAGCTTAGCTCCAGGGGTCTACGAGCAGTACTTC. Protein sequence: CASSLAPGVYEQYF.

This chain connects TRBV2 to TRBJ2-7; D is perhaps TRBD1 (7 bases). The ends were cut back, 4 bases at V and 3 bases at J, with 16 bases in the middle. Germline lookup yields CDR1 SNHLY and CDR2 FYNNEI. The CDR3 has 15 residues. CDR3 sequence reads: CASSVSGGGIYEQYF. The CDR3 DNA is TGTGCCAGCAGTGTATCTGGAGGGGGCATCTACGAGCAGTACTTC.

This clone was seen once. The rearrangement joins TRBV25-1 to TRBJ1-1; 7 bases agree with TRBD1. Germline loops: CDR1 MGHDK, CDR2 SYGVNS. Trimming took 7 bases from V and 2 from J; bases not matched to a gene: 7. The CDR3 is made up of 14 amino acids. The CDR3 DNA reads TGTGCCAGCACACCGGGACAGAGAAACACTGAAGCTTTCTTT. This translates into CASTPGQRNTEAFF.

The gene calls are TRBV30 and TRBJ2-7, with 10 bases lining up with TRBD2. CDR3 length: 17 amino acids. CDR1 is GTSNPN, CDR2 SVGIG, per germline (reference sequence). Trimming took 0 bases from V and 0 from J; bases not matched to a gene: 8. This CDR3 reads CAWSVRTSGLSSYEQYF. The CDR3 DNA reads TGTGCCTGGAGTGTAAGGACTAGCGGTTTGAGCTCCTACGAGCAGTACTTC.

The CDR3 DNA reads TGTGCCTGGAGTAAATTTGGGACAGGGAACAATCAGCCCCAGCATTTT. Residues: CAWSKFGTGNNQPQHF. This sequence joins TRBV30 and TRBJ1-5; TRBD1 aligns across 9 bases. J lost 3 bases, V lost 2 bases, and 8 bases had no gene match. The V gene's germline CDR1 is GTSNPN and CDR2 SVGIG (reference sequence). The CDR3 spans 16 residues.

The CDR3 sequence: CASSHPRGSQKDTQYF. The CDR3 DNA is TGTGCCAGCAGCCATCCCCGGGGGAGTCAAAAAGATACGCAGTATTTT. This chain joins TRBV7-9 and TRBJ2-3; tentatively, D is TRBD2 (6 bases). The germline V gene has CDR1 SEHNR and CDR2 FQNEAQ (reference sequence). This CDR3 spans 16 amino acids. V lost 5 bases to trimming and J lost 5 bases, with 20 bases between them.

V is TRBV7-6 and J is TRBJ2-3; 8 positions agree with TRBD2. J lost 0 bases, V lost 5 bases, and 16 bases had no gene match. CDR3 length equals 19 residues. Germline V gives CDR1 SGHVS, CDR2 FNYEAQ. The CDR3 DNA reads as TGTGCCAGCAGCCGGCGGGGGGCGGGAGCACAAGCTAGCACAGATACGCAGTATTTT. Translating gives CASSRRGAGAQASTDTQYF.

This rearrangement joins TRBV9 to TRBJ2-3; 7 nucleotides align to TRBD2. CDR1 and CDR2 from the germline V gene are SGDLS and YYNGEE. There are 16 residues in the CDR3. The trim removed 0 bases at V and 2 bases at J, leaving 6 bases unmatched. The CDR3 DNA reads TGTGCCAGCAGCGTAGCGGCTAGCGGAACCACAGATACGCAGTATTTT. Its translation is CASSVAASGTTDTQYF.

CDR3 nucleotides: TGTGCCAGCAGGAAACTAGCGGGGGATTACCAAGAGACCCAGTACTTC. Translating gives CASRKLAGDYQETQYF. The chain carries TRBV7-6 and TRBJ2-5; 11 bases line up with TRBD2. After removal of 6 bases from V and 0 bases from J, the junction contained 6 bases not matched to a gene. The length of the CDR3 is 16 residues. Germline loops: CDR1 SGHVS, CDR2 FNYEAQ.

The chain has TRBV28 and TRBJ1-4; 8 bases are shared with TRBD1. CDR3 length equals 19 residues. Germline trimming cut 7 bases from V and 4 bases from J; bases unmatched to any gene: 20. The V gene's germline CDR1 is MDHEN and CDR2 SYDVKM. In nucleotides, the CDR3 is TGTGCCAGCAACCCAAGCCAGGGCAGGGGGCACTTAGGTAATGAAAAACTGTTTTTT. Its protein product is CASNPSQGRGHLGNEKLFF.

The rearrangement links TRBV7-9 to TRBJ1-2; 7 nucleotides align to TRBD1. V lost 8 bases to trimming and J lost 5 bases; unmatched junction nucleotides: 5. The CDR3 spans 12 residues. Germline lookup yields CDR1 SEHNR and CDR2 FQNEAQ (reference sequence). In DNA form, the CDR3 reads TGTGCCAGCTACACAGGGGTGTATGGCTACACCTTC. Translating gives CASYTGVYGYTF.